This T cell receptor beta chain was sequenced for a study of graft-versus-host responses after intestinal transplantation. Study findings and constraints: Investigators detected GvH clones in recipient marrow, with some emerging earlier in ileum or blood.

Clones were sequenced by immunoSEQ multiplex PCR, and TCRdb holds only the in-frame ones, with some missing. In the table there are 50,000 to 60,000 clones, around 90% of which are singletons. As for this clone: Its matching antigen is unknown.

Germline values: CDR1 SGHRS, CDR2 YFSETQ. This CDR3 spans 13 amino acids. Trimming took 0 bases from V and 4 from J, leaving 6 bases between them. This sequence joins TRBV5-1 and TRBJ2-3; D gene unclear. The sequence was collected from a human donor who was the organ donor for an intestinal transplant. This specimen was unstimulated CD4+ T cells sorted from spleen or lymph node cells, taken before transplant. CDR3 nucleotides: TGCGCCAGCAGCTTGGGGTGGGCAGATACGCAGTATTTT. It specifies CASSLGWADTQYF.